The text below deals with one T cell receptor (beta chain). Its cognate antigen is unknown. PCR primers comprised 60 Vbeta and 13 Jbeta primers. This table comes from immunoSEQ multiplex PCR, and its TCRdb copy is limited to in-frame clones, with some not included. Of around 100,000 clones listed, about four fifths are singletons. The data derive from a study of cytomegalovirus exposure and HLA in healthy donors. Study observations and caveats: In a later analysis, an Asian-associated ancestry cluster reportedly showed fewer N-insertions than the roughly 700-donor mean. Further analysis, carried out later, found HLA-associated TCR beta chains more clonally expanded than equally common other chains.

V lost 0 bases, J lost 9 bases, and 13 bases lay in between. In germline, CDR1 is SGHNT, CDR2 YYREEE (reference sequence). The CDR3 consists of 15 residues. This TCR came from a woman aged 18-29 years in good health and CMV-seronegative. Sequencing was performed on PBMCs. This rearrangement joins TRBV5-4 to TRBJ2-6; the D is unclear. The CDR3 nucleotides are TGTGCCAGCAGCTTGGCCCCGGCGGAGAACAACGTCCTGACTTTC. Amino acid sequence: CASSLAPAENNVLTF.